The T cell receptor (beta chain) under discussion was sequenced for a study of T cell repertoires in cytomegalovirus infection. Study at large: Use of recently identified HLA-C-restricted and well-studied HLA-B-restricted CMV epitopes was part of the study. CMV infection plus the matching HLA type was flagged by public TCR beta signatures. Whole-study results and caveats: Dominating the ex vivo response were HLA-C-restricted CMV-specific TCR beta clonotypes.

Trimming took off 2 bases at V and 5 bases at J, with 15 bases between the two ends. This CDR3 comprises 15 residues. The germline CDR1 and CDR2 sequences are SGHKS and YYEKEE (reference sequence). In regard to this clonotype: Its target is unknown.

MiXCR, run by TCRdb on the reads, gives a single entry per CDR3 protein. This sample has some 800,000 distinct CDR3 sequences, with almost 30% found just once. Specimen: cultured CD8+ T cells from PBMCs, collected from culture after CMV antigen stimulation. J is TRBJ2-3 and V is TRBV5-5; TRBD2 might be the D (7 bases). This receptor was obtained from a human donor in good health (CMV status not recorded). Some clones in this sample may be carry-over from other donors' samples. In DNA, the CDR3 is TGTGCCAGCAGCTTCTTACAGGGAGGGGAAGATACGCAGTATTTT. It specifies CASSFLQGGEDTQYF.